This T cell receptor (beta chain) comes out of a study of CD8+ T cells in alopecia areata. The study's findings and limits: Higher clonality was seen in lesional scalp than in normal scalp, especially in alopecia totalis/universalis. Between patients, shared TCR sequences were less clear than in mice. This was possibly due in part to HLA diversity in the patient population.

This clone occurred once. Its antigen is still unknown. In each case, RNA was isolated and then reverse transcribed into cDNA as the sequencing template. Assay: immunoSEQ multiplex PCR; the TCRdb copy retains only in-frame clones and omits some. The sample lists approximately 99,000 clones; almost 60% were seen once. It was from PBMCs that CD4+ and CD8+ T cells were sorted. Sequencing was performed on CD8+ T cells sorted from blood. The TCR comes from a human donor in good health.

For the CDR3, the DNA is TGTGCCAGCAGCTTAGGCCCGCTAACAGAGACTTACAATGAGCAGTTCTTC. This translates into CASSLGPLTETYNEQFF. The chain uses TRBV11-2 and TRBJ2-1; D not certain. V was cut by 1 base and J by 4 bases, with 17 bases left in between. The CDR3 is made up of 17 amino acids. Germline lookup yields CDR1 SGHAT and CDR2 FQNNGV.